The present TCR beta chain was sequenced within a study of control samples from healthy donors and cancer patients. Some clones are missing from TCRdb's copy, which holds only in-frame ones; the method was immunoSEQ multiplex PCR. The sample holds 130,000 to 150,000 clones, over 90% seen once. The length of the CDR3 is 15 residues. CDR1 is SGHRS, CDR2 YFSETQ, per germline. Unmatched junction bases numbered 7, after V lost 3 bases and J lost 6 bases. The chain uses TRBV5-1 and TRBJ2-5, with TRBD1 matching over 11 bases. This receptor was obtained from a man aged 60 to 75 with colorectal cancer. Specimen: PBMCs. The DNA of the CDR3 is TGCGCCAGCAGCTATGGACAGGGGGCGATCCAGACCCAGTACTTC. Translating gives CASSYGQGAIQTQYF.